What follows are 4 T cell receptor beta chains derived from one specimen sequenced in a study of cytomegalovirus exposure and HLA in healthy donors. The study ran its PCR with 60 Vbeta and 13 Jbeta primers. This table comes from immunoSEQ multiplex PCR, and its TCRdb copy is limited to in-frame clones, with some not included. Of 150,000 to 180,000 clones in the sample, 80% were seen once. Material: PBMCs. All receptors come from a woman aged 40 to 55 in good health and CMV-seropositive.

CDR3 residues: CASSYSWGDYYNEQFF. The CDR3 DNA reads as TGTGCCAGCAGTTACTCTTGGGGAGACTACTACAATGAGCAGTTCTTC. This chain joins TRBV6-5 and TRBJ2-1; tentatively, D is TRBD2 (5 bases). CDR1 and CDR2 (germline): MNHEY, SVGAGI. The CDR3 extends over 16 amino acids. V dropped 0 bases and J dropped 3 bases, with 12 bases sitting between them.

The rearrangement joins TRBV6-6 to TRBJ1-1; possibly TRBD1 for D (5 bases). This CDR3 has 15 amino acids. V was clipped by 2 bases and J by 4 bases, with 14 bases between them. Per germline, CDR1 MNHNY and CDR2 SVGAGI (reference sequence). The CDR3 DNA reads as TGTGCCAGCAGTTACGGGGGGAAGGGGACCACTGAAGCTTTCTTT. This codes for CASSYGGKGTTEAFF.

The chain recombines TRBV6-5 with TRBJ2-3; 11 bases match TRBD2. The CDR3 is 15 residues long. The junction had 2 bases not matched to a gene; V was cut back by 5 bases and J by 1 base. CDR1 is MNHEY, CDR2 SVGAGI, per germline. CDR3: CASSRTSGRTDTQYF. CDR3 sequence (DNA): TGTGCCAGCAGTAGGACTAGCGGGCGCACAGATACGCAGTATTTT.

V and J are TRBV2 and TRBJ2-5; 13 bases agree with TRBD2. Germline V gives CDR1 SNHLY, CDR2 FYNNEI. V gave up 5 bases and J gave up 1 base; unmatched junction bases: 4. The CDR3 length is 16 residues. The CDR3 loop is CASSRLAGGVQETQYF. The CDR3 DNA reads TGTGCCAGCAGTAGACTAGCGGGAGGAGTCCAAGAGACCCAGTACTTC.